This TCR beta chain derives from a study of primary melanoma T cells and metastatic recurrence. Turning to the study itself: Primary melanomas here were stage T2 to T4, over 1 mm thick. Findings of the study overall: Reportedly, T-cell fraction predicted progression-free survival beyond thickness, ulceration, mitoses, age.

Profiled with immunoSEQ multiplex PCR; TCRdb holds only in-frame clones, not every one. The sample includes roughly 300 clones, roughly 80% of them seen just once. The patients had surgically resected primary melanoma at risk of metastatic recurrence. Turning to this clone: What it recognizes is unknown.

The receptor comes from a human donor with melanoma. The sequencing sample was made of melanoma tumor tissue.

This chain's CDR3 is CASSPEPYNEQFF. In DNA, the CDR3 is TGTGCCAGTAGCCCCGAGCCCTACAATGAGCAGTTCTTC. The chain recombines TRBV6-7 with TRBJ2-1; D uncertain. TRBV6-7 is reported as an ORF; its role is uncertain. CDR3 length equals 13 residues. V was pared by 9 bases and J by 2 bases, with 11 bases between.